Each of the 13 T cell receptor beta chains below was sequenced from the same sample in a study of shared clonotypes between healthy human individuals. Some clones are missing from TCRdb's copy, which holds only in-frame ones; the method was immunoSEQ multiplex PCR. The table lists about 1.5 million clones, 95% to 99% of them singletons. The sequencing input was naive CD4+ T cells sorted from blood. This sample's subset: CD45RA+ positively selected. The receptors come from a man aged 30 to 39 in good health.

DNA for the CDR3: TGTGCCAGCGCCCCAACGGGAGAAGGGGCCTACGAGCAGTACTTC. Its protein product is CASAPTGEGAYEQYF. V gene TRBV7-3 combines with J gene TRBJ2-7; weak D call: TRBD2 (6 bases). Germline V lookup: CDR1 SGHTA, CDR2 FQGTGA. The V and J ends lost 8 bases and 2 bases respectively, with 19 bases between them. The CDR3 runs to 15 residues.

V gene TRBV5-8 combines with J gene TRBJ2-7; a weak D match, TRBD2 (5 bases). The CDR3 spans 15 residues. Per germline, CDR1 SGHTS and CDR2 YDEGEE. The V and J ends lost 2 bases and 2 bases respectively, with 14 bases between them. The CDR3: CASSFPSRRAYEQYF. In DNA form, the CDR3 reads TGTGCCAGCAGCTTTCCTAGCAGACGGGCCTACGAGCAGTACTTC.

The CDR3 protein is CASSQKVTGSTDTQYF. The CDR3 DNA sequence: TGTGCCAGCAGCCAGAAAGTGACAGGGAGCACAGATACGCAGTATTTT. The chain has TRBV5-4 and TRBJ2-3, with TRBD1 identical over 7 bases. Trimming at V came to 4 bases and at J to 0 bases, leaving 8 bases not matched to a gene. From germline, CDR1 is SGHNT and CDR2 YYREEE (reference sequence). This CDR3 is 16 amino acids long.

The V call is TRBV7-2, the J call TRBJ2-3, with a weak D call TRBD1 (6 bases). Germline CDR1 and CDR2: SGHTA and FQGNSA. The V gene lost 8 bases and the J gene lost 0 bases, with 18 bases spanning the gap. The CDR3 loop spans 16 amino acids. In DNA, the CDR3 is TGTGCCAGCGGGCTGTCAGGGGCAGCTAGCACAGATACGCAGTATTTT. It translates to CASGLSGAASTDTQYF.

This clone showed up just once. V usage is TRBV6-5 and J usage is TRBJ2-5; possibly TRBD1 for D (6 bases). In germline, CDR1 is MNHEY, CDR2 SVGAGI. The length of the CDR3 is 15 residues. The V and J ends lost 6 bases and 6 bases respectively, with 20 bases between them. The CDR3 DNA reads TGTGCCAGCAGCACCCAACAGGGCCACGGCCAGACCCAGTACTTC. This encodes CASSTQQGHGQTQYF.

The rearrangement joins TRBV9 to TRBJ2-7; 8 bases line up with TRBD2. Trimming removed 0 bases from V and 6 bases from J; junction bases left unmatched: 8. From germline, CDR1 is SGDLS and CDR2 YYNGEE. The CDR3 consists of 15 residues. The CDR3 nucleotides are TGTGCCAGCAGCGTAGCTAGGAACGGGAGGGGCGAGCAGTACTTC. Translated: CASSVARNGRGEQYF.

The chain joins TRBV29-1 to TRBJ2-3, with 7 bases fitting TRBD2. Trimming cost V 6 bases and J 4 bases; bases outside gene matches: 10. CDR1 is SQVTM, CDR2 ANQGSEA, per germline. This CDR3 comprises 14 residues. CDR3 in amino acids: CSVRPGGGADTQYF. CDR3 sequence (DNA): TGCAGCGTGAGGCCTGGGGGGGGAGCAGATACGCAGTATTTT.

This chain links TRBV19 with TRBJ1-5; D unclear. From germline, CDR1 is LNHDA and CDR2 SQIVND (reference sequence). CDR3 size: 15 residues. Trimming removed 6 bases at V and 1 base at J, with 13 bases between. The CDR3 region is CASREGIYSNQPQHF. The CDR3 DNA reads TGTGCCAGTAGAGAGGGCATTTACAGCAATCAGCCCCAGCATTTT.

The rearrangement links TRBV5-1 to TRBJ1-2, with D tentatively TRBD1 (6 bases). Germline values: CDR1 SGHRS, CDR2 YFSETQ. The germline V and J ends were trimmed by 3 bases and 1 base, with 10 bases remaining between them. There are 14 residues in the CDR3. The CDR3 loop reads CASSWLQGNYGYTF. The CDR3 DNA reads TGCGCCAGCAGCTGGTTACAGGGTAACTATGGCTACACCTTC.

This clone was recorded once. This chain uses TRBV28 with TRBJ1-2; D not resolved. V lost 5 bases and J 7 bases, leaving 17 bases between the germline ends. This CDR3 contains 14 residues. Germline CDR1 MDHEN, CDR2 SYDVKM. CDR3: CASSLVGSAGGYTF. The CDR3 bases are TGTGCCAGCAGTCTCGTGGGATCTGCTGGTGGCTACACCTTC.

The rearrangement uses TRBV28 and TRBJ1-1, with D uncertain. The V gene's germline CDR1 is MDHEN and CDR2 SYDVKM. V was shortened by 7 bases and J by 1 base, with 10 bases between the two germline ends. The CDR3 consists of 13 residues. The CDR3 loop reads CASIPVGNTEAFF. Written as DNA, the CDR3 is TGTGCCAGCATCCCGGTGGGGAACACTGAAGCTTTCTTT.

The chain uses TRBV13 and TRBJ2-7; D may be TRBD1 (6 bases). The CDR3 extends over 13 amino acids. V lost 5 bases and J 4 bases, leaving 12 bases between the germline ends. CDR1 PRHDT and CDR2 FYEKMQ come from the germline V gene (reference sequence). CDR3 protein: CASSKTGIYEQYF. The CDR3 nucleotides are TGTGCCAGCAGCAAAACAGGGATTTACGAGCAGTACTTC.

The J gene is TRBJ2-1, the V gene TRBV7-2, with D possibly TRBD2 on 5 matching bases. The CDR3 totals 16 residues. V lost 5 bases to trimming and J lost 8 bases, with 22 bases between them. Germline V lookup: CDR1 SGHTA, CDR2 FQGNSA. CDR3 protein: CASSPSVASLGDEQFF. DNA for the CDR3: TGTGCCAGCAGCCCTTCCGTAGCGAGCCTTGGGGATGAGCAGTTCTTC.